These 11 T cell receptor beta chains originate from one sample sequenced in a study of CD8 T cells in ankylosing spondylitis. Study findings and constraints: A motif in TCR beta, a set of eight highly homologous variants, appeared characteristic of ankylosing spondylitis blood.

Antigens for these TCRs are unknown. TCRdb re-analysed the 5' RACE reads in MiXCR, keeping a single row per CDR3 protein. The repertoire consists of approximately 440,000 distinct CDR3 sequences, with about 15% occurring once and the leading ten covering approximately 1%. Source material: blood, either unsorted or a sorted T cell fraction (not recorded which). The receptors were sampled from a male donor with ankylosing spondylitis.

The chain couples TRBV2 to TRBJ1-1, with 7 bases identical to TRBD1. Germline trimming cut 7 bases from V and 1 base from J; bases unmatched to any gene: 9. This CDR3 has 15 amino acids. CDR1 and CDR2 from the germline V gene are SNHLY and FYNNEI. CDR3 sequence: CASIRRQGANTEAFF. The CDR3 DNA is TGTGCCAGCATTCGAAGACAGGGCGCGAACACTGAAGCTTTCTTT. Complete variable domain (other parts from reference TRBV2 and TRBJ1-1): EPEVTQTPSHQVTQMGQEVILRCVPISNHLYFYWYRQILGQKVEFLVSFYNNEISEKSEIFDDQFSVERPDGSNFTLKIRSTKLEDSAMYFCASIRRQGANTEAFFGQGTRLTVV.

This clonotype occurred a few times. The genes are TRBV7-6 and TRBJ2-3; TRBD1 is a possible D gene (6 bases). The V gene lost 1 base and the J gene lost 7 bases, with 12 bases spanning the gap. Germline lookup yields CDR1 SGHVS and CDR2 FNYEAQ. The CDR3 runs to 14 residues. The CDR3 nucleotides are TGTGCCAGCAGCTTAGGACAGGTCGGGAATACGCAGTATTTT. It encodes CASSLGQVGNTQYF. Full variable domain (rest looked up from reference TRBV7-6 and TRBJ2-3): GAGVSQSPRYKVTKRGQDVALRCDPISGHVSLYWYRQALGQGPEFLTYFNYEAQQDKSGLPNDRFSAERPEGSISTLTIQRTEQRDSAMYRCASSLGQVGNTQYFGPGTRLTVL.

This clonotype was found many times. V usage is TRBV25-1 and J usage is TRBJ2-1, with a tentative D call TRBD1 (5 bases). The germline gives CDR1 MGHDK, CDR2 SYGVNS. V was shortened by 3 bases and J by 8 bases, with 14 bases between the two germline ends. CDR3 size: 14 residues. CDR3 in amino acids: CASSDSRRGHEQFF. The CDR3, as DNA: TGTGCCAGCAGTGATTCTAGAAGGGGCCATGAGCAGTTCTTC. Looking up the rest from reference TRBV25-1 and TRBJ2-1 gives the full variable domain: EADIYQTPRYLVIGTGKKITLECSQTMGHDKMYWYQQDPGMELHLIHYSYGVNSTEKGDLSSESTVSRIRTEHFPLTLESARPSHTSQYLCASSDSRRGHEQFFGPGTRLTVL.

The rearrangement joins TRBV18 to TRBJ1-2, with 7 bases aligning to TRBD1. With 6 bases clipped from V and 6 bases from J, the junction kept 4 bases outside the gene matches. CDR1 KGHSH and CDR2 LQKENI come from the germline V gene. This CDR3 is 12 amino acids long. CDR3 amino acids: CASSQGENGYTF. CDR3 bases: TGTGCCAGCTCTCAGGGGGAGAATGGCTACACCTTC.

Only a few counts were recorded for this clonotype. The chain is built from TRBV5-1 and TRBJ1-2; D perhaps matches TRBD1 (6 bases). This CDR3 is 13 amino acids long. CDR1 is SGHRS and CDR2 is YFSETQ in the germline V gene. V shed 9 bases and J shed 4 bases, with 16 bases lying between them. The CDR3 loop is CAKATGLPYGYTF. The CDR3 DNA reads TGCGCCAAGGCCACAGGGCTTCCCTATGGCTACACCTTC.

The V call is TRBV19, the J call TRBJ1-6; possible D gene TRBD1, 5 bases. This CDR3 is built from 14 residues. V shed 7 bases and J shed 5 bases, with 12 bases lying between them. Germline CDR1 and CDR2: LNHDA and SQIVND (reference sequence). The DNA of the CDR3 is TGTGCCAGTACTCCGGGACCCAATAATTCACCCCTCCACTTT. As protein: CASTPGPNNSPLHF.

The rearrangement uses TRBV20-1 and TRBJ2-1; maybe TRBD2 (6 bases). V lost 5 bases to trimming and J lost 2 bases, with 19 bases between them. The CDR3 consists of 16 residues. Germline loops: CDR1 DFQATT, CDR2 SNEGSKA (reference sequence). The CDR3 DNA sequence: TGCAGTGCTGGACAACCACTAGCCTTGGCCTACAATGAGCAGTTCTTC. The encoded protein is CSAGQPLALAYNEQFF.

In this sample, this clonotype turned up a few times. The chain joins TRBV20-1 to TRBJ1-5; a possible D gene is TRBD1 (5 bases). This CDR3 has 12 residues. The germline V gene has CDR1 DFQATT and CDR2 SNEGSKA (reference sequence). V was cut by 6 bases and J by 1 base, with 7 bases left in between. The CDR3 loop reads CSARTSNQPQHF. CDR3 nucleotides: TGCAGTGCCAGGACAAGCAATCAGCCCCAGCATTTT.

The J gene is TRBJ2-6, the V gene TRBV5-5, with unresolved D. This CDR3 is built from 16 residues. V shed 0 bases and J shed 0 bases, with 7 bases lying between them. CDR1 and CDR2 (germline): SGHKS, YYEKEE (reference sequence). The CDR3, as DNA: TGTGCCAGCAGCTTGGTGCCGACCTCTGGGGCCAACGTCCTGACTTTC. Translating it yields CASSLVPTSGANVLTF. Variable domain in full (rest from reference TRBV5-5 and TRBJ2-6): DAGVTQSPTHLIKTRGQQVTLRCSPISGHKSVSWYQQVLGQGPQFIFQYYEKEERGRGNFPDRFSARQFPNYSSELNVNALLLGDSALYLCASSLVPTSGANVLTFGAGSRLTVL.

This clonotype was detected a few times. The chain employs TRBV5-1 and TRBJ1-6; D remains ambiguous. The V end was cut by 0 bases, the J end by 4 bases, with 8 bases between. The CDR3 runs to 15 residues. Looked up from germline, CDR1 is SGHRS and CDR2 is YFSETQ. The CDR3 region is CASSLDGVYNSPLHF. The CDR3 DNA follows: TGCGCCAGCAGCTTGGACGGGGTATATAATTCACCCCTCCACTTT.

This clonotype was observed a few times. The genes are TRBV7-2 and TRBJ1-1; D is possibly TRBD1 (5 bases). V shed 5 bases and J shed 0 bases, with 10 bases lying between them. CDR3 length equals 14 residues. Germline CDR1 reads SGHTA; CDR2 reads FQGNSA. The CDR3 bases are TGTGCCAGCAGCAGGCGACAGATGAACACTGAAGCTTTCTTT. Its translation is CASSRRQMNTEAFF.